This is a list of T cell receptor beta chains from one sample in a study of beta chain features in type 1 diabetes. Here immunoSEQ multiplex PCR was the method, and the copy in TCRdb shows in-frame clones only, minus some. The table records 400,000 or so clones, around a tenth of them present only once. The sequenced sample was central memory CD4+ T cells from blood. These receptors all stem from a young man with type 1 diabetes. The CDR3 runs from the conserved cysteine through the conserved F or W. D genes are given only for firm matches. Clone size is not always given. Where it is, it says once, few, many or a class for expanded clones.

J gene	clone size	V gene	D gene	CDR3 DNA	CDR3 protein
TRBJ2-7	.	TRBV6-5	.	TGTGCCAGCAGTTGGGAGTCCGGGATCTACGAGCAGTACTTC	CASSWESGIYEQYF
TRBJ2-1	.	TRBV5-1	TRBD1	TGCGCCAGCAGCTTGGCTTCGGTAGGACAGGGCTTCAATGAGCAGTTCTTC	CASSLASVGQGFNEQFF
TRBJ2-2	few	TRBV9	TRBD1	TGTGCCAGCGGGACAGCGAACACCGGGGAGCTGTTTTTT	CASGTANTGELFF
TRBJ2-3	.	TRBV19	.	TGTGCCAGTAGTATTAGGACTGCGGGAGATACGCAGTATTTT	CASSIRTAGDTQYF
TRBJ1-1	.	TRBV6-1	.	TGTGCCAGCAGGGGGACGGTGAACACTGAAGCTTTCTTT	CASRGTVNTEAFF
TRBJ1-1	once	TRBV5-1	.	TGCGCCAGCAGCTTGCAAATGGACTTGAACACTGAAGCTTTCTTT	CASSLQMDLNTEAFF
TRBJ2-5	.	TRBV5-1	.	TGCGCCAGCAGCTTGGGAGAGGGGGCTAGCGCGCAGGAGACCCAGTACTTC	CASSLGEGASAQETQYF
TRBJ1-1	many	TRBV10-3	.	TGTGCCATCAATCCGGGTGGCACTGAAGCTTTCTTT	CAINPGGTEAFF
TRBJ2-5	.	TRBV5-1	.	TGCGCCAGCAGCTTGGGGACTTTTGGCGGCCAAGAGACCCAGTACTTC	CASSLGTFGGQETQYF
TRBJ1-3	many	TRBV21-1	.	TGTGCCAGCAGCCGTTGTGGAAACACCATATATTTT	CASSRCGNTIYF
TRBJ2-2	.	TRBV11-3	.	TGTGCCAGCAGCTTACTCGGGAACACCGGGGAGCTGTTTTTT	CASSLLGNTGELFF
TRBJ1-1	.	TRBV5-4	.	TGTGCCAGCAGCTTGGACTTGGGGGGAACTGAAGCTTTCTTT	CASSLDLGGTEAFF
TRBJ2-5	.	TRBV2	TRBD2	TGTGCCAGCAGTCTTTCCGGGGGGTCCCAAGAGACCCAGTACTTC	CASSLSGGSQETQYF
TRBJ2-3	.	TRBV6-5	.	TGTGCCAGCAGCTCCGACGGAATCACAGATACGCAGTATTTT	CASSSDGITDTQYF
TRBJ2-3	few	TRBV6-5	.	TGTGCCAGCAGTTACAGGGATACGCAGTATTTT	CASSYRDTQYF
TRBJ2-3	.	TRBV5-1	TRBD1	TGCGCCAGCAGCCCTGGGACAGGGGGGCCCACAGATACGCAGTATTTT	CASSPGTGGPTDTQYF
TRBJ2-7	.	TRBV29-1	.	TGCAGCGTTGAGACTAGCACAGGGTACGAGCAGTACTTC	CSVETSTGYEQYF
TRBJ1-2	.	TRBV5-4	.	TGTGCCAGCAGCTTAGGGCCGGGGATGGATGGCTACACCTTC	CASSLGPGMDGYTF
TRBJ1-4	.	TRBV5-6	.	TGTGCCAGCAGCTTGGCCATAGCGGGTACAGGGAAAAAACTGTTTTTT	CASSLAIAGTGKKLFF
TRBJ2-6	.	TRBV11-2	.	TGTGCCAGCAGCTTGAACGGGGCCAACGTCCTGACTTTC	CASSLNGANVLTF
TRBJ2-1	many	TRBV2	TRBD2	TGTGCCAGCAGCGAACCAGCGGGAGGGTACAATGAGCAGTTCTTC	CASSEPAGGYNEQFF
TRBJ2-1	.	TRBV11-2	.	TGTGCCAGCAGCTTATCTGGTAGGGACTTAGTATTCCCGTTCTTC	CASSLSGRDLVFPFF
TRBJ2-3	.	TRBV19	.	TGTGCCAGTAGTATAATCGGAGGCACAGATACGCAGTATTTT	CASSIIGGTDTQYF
TRBJ1-5	few	TRBV7-2	.	TGTGCCAGCAGCTTTGCGGGCTTTCAGCCCCAGCATTTT	CASSFAGFQPQHF
TRBJ1-1	few	TRBV7-9	TRBD1	TGTGCCAGCAGCCCGGGACAGGTGAACACTGAAGCTTTCTTT	CASSPGQVNTEAFF
TRBJ1-2	.	TRBV5-1	TRBD1	TGCGCCAGCAGCTTTACCGTGATAGGGACAGGGTCCGGCTACACCTTC	CASSFTVIGTGSGYTF
TRBJ2-1	.	TRBV7-2	.	TGTGCCAGCAGCCAATGGGGCAGTCTCCCCAATGAGCAGTTCTTC	CASSQWGSLPNEQFF
TRBJ2-5	.	TRBV7-3	.	TGTGCCAGCAGCTTAGAGGGGGTGTCTTCTGGGGACCAGTACTTC	CASSLEGVSSGDQYF
TRBJ2-7	few	TRBV7-9	TRBD2	TGTGCCAGCAGCTCGACCGGGACTAGCGGGAGTGGGTACGAGCAGTACTTC	CASSSTGTSGSGYEQYF
TRBJ1-5	.	TRBV15	.	TGTGCCACCAGCAGCGGGACGGCCTCCAATCAGCCCCAGCATTTT	CATSSGTASNQPQHF
TRBJ1-4	.	TRBV4-1	TRBD1	TGCGCCAGCAGCCGACTCGGGACAGGGTTGTTTTTT	CASSRLGTGLFF
TRBJ2-5	.	TRBV30	.	TGTGCCTGGACCCAACAGGGCGCGGAGACCCAGTACTTC	CAWTQQGAETQYF
TRBJ2-7	.	TRBV5-1	.	TGCGCCAGCAATCAGGGCTACGAGCAGTACTTC	CASNQGYEQYF
TRBJ2-7	many	TRBV9	.	TGTGCCAGCAGCGGGGGGGCCTTCCTCTCCTACGAGCAGTACTTC	CASSGGAFLSYEQYF
TRBJ1-4	few	TRBV28	.	TGTGCCAGCAGTTTTGGCGGAGGTGCTAGCGAAAAACTGTTTTTT	CASSFGGGASEKLFF
TRBJ1-4	.	TRBV29-1	TRBD1	TGCAGCGTTTCGGGTACCGCAGGGGGCGCGGGTGAAAAACTGTTTTTT	CSVSGTAGGAGEKLFF
TRBJ2-2	.	TRBV29-1	.	TGCAGCGCCACAAGTTCCCCCCTCACCGGGGAGCTGTTTTTT	CSATSSPLTGELFF
TRBJ2-6	many	TRBV7-9	.	TGTGCCAGCAGTCTCGGGGCTGGGGCCAACGTCCTGACTTTC	CASSLGAGANVLTF
TRBJ2-7	few	TRBV5-4	.	TGTGCCAGCGGTCTCCCGGGTTCTCCTGACGAGCAGTACTTC	CASGLPGSPDEQYF
TRBJ1-5	.	TRBV30	.	TGTGCCTGGAGTGGGGGGGCGGGTCAGCCCCAGCATTTT	CAWSGGAGQPQHF
TRBJ2-7	.	TRBV28	.	TGTGCCAGCAATACAGTTGCGTACGAGCAGTACTTC	CASNTVAYEQYF
TRBJ2-1	few	TRBV9	.	TGTGCCAGCAGCCCCAGGTCTAACCTTGAGCAGTTCTTC	CASSPRSNLEQFF
TRBJ1-1	.	TRBV30	.	TGTGCCTGGAGTTATGACATGAACACTGAAGCTTTCTTT	CAWSYDMNTEAFF
TRBJ2-2	.	TRBV14	.	TGTGCCAGCAGCCAAGACTGGGTCGGGGAGCTGTTTTTT	CASSQDWVGELFF
TRBJ2-7	few	TRBV7-2	.	TGTGCCAGCAGCCAACACGCCGGAGGCTACGAGCAGTACTTC	CASSQHAGGYEQYF
TRBJ1-1	.	TRBV28	.	TGTGCCAGCAGCCCACGAGCTGGGCGACTTTACACTGAAGCTTTCTTT	CASSPRAGRLYTEAFF
TRBJ1-4	many	TRBV28	TRBD1	TGTGCCAGCAGCCCGTGGACAGGCGCCTCGGATGGAAAACTGTTTTTT	CASSPWTGASDGKLFF
TRBJ2-3	.	TRBV7-2	.	TGTGCCAGCAGCTTAGGGGGGCGGATCACAGATACGCAGTATTTT	CASSLGGRITDTQYF
TRBJ2-7	once	TRBV4-3	.	TGCGCCAGCAGCCAATACTCAACAGGGTCCTACGAGCAGTACTTC	CASSQYSTGSYEQYF
TRBJ2-2	.	TRBV18	.	TGTGCCAGCTCGAAGGGGGGCTTTAACACCGGGGAGCTGTTTTTT	CASSKGGFNTGELFF
TRBJ1-2	.	TRBV7-2	.	TGTGCCAGCAGCTCGGACAGTTCCTATGGCTACACCTTC	CASSSDSSYGYTF
TRBJ2-5	.	TRBV14	TRBD1	TGTGCCAGCAGCCAAATCGCTCGGACAGGCACCATCCAGTACTTC	CASSQIARTGTIQYF
TRBJ1-5	many	TRBV6-1	.	TGTGCCAGCAGTGAAGTGGCGGGGACACTATATAGCAATCAGCCCCAGCATTTT	CASSEVAGTLYSNQPQHF
TRBJ2-5	.	TRBV30	.	TGTGCCTGGAGTCCGGGAGAAGAGACCCAGTACTTC	CAWSPGEETQYF
TRBJ1-3	few	TRBV28	.	TGTGCCAGCAGTGACTGGGGGGCGCCAGGAAACACCATATATTTT	CASSDWGAPGNTIYF
TRBJ2-5	few	TRBV7-8	TRBD2	TGTGCCAGCAGAGAGTCTTTAAGTGAGTTGACTAGCGGCCAAAGACCCCAAGAGACCCAGTACTTC	CASRESLSELTSGQRPQETQYF
TRBJ1-4	few	TRBV7-9	.	TGTGCCAGCAGCTACCAGATAAATGAAAAACTGTTTTTT	CASSYQINEKLFF